The clone carrying this TCR beta chain was counted once. This entry comes from a study of blood T cell repertoires in COVID-19. Some clones are missing from TCRdb's copy, which holds only in-frame ones; the method was immunoSEQ multiplex PCR. The data show about 270,000 clones, about 89% seen once. Sequencing input: PBMCs or T cells enriched from blood (not recorded which). This sequence originates from a woman between 18 and 29 years old who had recovered from COVID-19.

As DNA, the CDR3 is TGTGCCAGCTCACGAGGGACTAGCGGGGGGTCCGATACGCAGTATTTT. It codes for CASSRGTSGGSDTQYF. The genes are TRBV18 and TRBJ2-3, with 15 bases matching TRBD2. Germline values: CDR1 KGHSH, CDR2 LQKENI. The CDR3 spans 16 residues. J gave up 6 bases and V 4 bases, and 5 bases lay outside the gene matches.